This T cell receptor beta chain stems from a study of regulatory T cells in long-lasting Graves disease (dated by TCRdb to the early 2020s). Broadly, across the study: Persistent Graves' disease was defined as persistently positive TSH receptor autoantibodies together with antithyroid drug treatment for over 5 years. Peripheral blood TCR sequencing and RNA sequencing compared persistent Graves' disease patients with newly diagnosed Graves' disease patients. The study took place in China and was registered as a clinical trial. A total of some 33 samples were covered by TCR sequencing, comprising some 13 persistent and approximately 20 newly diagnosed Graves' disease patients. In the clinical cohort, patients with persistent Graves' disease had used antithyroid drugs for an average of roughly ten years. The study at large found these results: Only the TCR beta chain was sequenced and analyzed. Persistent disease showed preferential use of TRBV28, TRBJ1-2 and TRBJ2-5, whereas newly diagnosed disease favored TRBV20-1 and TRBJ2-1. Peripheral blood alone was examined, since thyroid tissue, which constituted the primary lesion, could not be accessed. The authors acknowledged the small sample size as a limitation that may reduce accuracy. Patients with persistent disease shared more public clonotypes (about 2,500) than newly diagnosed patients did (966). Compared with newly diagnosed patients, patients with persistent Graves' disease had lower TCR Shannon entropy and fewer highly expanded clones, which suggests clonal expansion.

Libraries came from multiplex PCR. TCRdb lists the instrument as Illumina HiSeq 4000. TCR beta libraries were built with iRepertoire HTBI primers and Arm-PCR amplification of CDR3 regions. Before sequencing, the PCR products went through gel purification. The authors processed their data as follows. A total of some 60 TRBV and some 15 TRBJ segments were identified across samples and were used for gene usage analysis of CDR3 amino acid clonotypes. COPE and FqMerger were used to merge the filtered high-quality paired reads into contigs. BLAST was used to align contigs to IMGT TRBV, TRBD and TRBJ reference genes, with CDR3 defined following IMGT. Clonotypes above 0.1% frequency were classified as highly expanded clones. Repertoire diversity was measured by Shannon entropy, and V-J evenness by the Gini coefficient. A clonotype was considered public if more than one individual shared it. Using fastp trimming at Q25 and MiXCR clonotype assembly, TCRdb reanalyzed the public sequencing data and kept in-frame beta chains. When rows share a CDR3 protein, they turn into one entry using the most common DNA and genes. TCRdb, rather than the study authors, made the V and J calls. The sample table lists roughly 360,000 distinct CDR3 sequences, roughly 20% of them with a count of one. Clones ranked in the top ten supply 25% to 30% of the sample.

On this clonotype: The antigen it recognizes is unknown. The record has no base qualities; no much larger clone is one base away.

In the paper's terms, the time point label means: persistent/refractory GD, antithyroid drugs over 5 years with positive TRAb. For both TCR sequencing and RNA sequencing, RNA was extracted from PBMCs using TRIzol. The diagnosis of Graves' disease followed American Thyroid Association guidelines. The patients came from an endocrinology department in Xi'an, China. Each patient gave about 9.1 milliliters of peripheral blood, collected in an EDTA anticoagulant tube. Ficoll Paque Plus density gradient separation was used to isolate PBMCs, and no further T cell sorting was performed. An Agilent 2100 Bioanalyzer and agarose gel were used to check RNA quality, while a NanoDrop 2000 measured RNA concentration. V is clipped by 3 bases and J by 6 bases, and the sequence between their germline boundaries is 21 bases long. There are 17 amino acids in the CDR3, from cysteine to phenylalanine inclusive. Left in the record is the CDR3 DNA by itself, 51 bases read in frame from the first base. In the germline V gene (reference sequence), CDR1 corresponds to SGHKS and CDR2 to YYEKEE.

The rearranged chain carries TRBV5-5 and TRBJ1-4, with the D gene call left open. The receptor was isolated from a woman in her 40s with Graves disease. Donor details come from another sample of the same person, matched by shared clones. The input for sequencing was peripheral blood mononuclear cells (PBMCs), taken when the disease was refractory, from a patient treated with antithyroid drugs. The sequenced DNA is TGTGCCAGCAGCTGGGAGCCTAGGTCGATCATGGATGAAAAACTGTTTTTT. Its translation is CASSWEPRSIMDEKLFF.